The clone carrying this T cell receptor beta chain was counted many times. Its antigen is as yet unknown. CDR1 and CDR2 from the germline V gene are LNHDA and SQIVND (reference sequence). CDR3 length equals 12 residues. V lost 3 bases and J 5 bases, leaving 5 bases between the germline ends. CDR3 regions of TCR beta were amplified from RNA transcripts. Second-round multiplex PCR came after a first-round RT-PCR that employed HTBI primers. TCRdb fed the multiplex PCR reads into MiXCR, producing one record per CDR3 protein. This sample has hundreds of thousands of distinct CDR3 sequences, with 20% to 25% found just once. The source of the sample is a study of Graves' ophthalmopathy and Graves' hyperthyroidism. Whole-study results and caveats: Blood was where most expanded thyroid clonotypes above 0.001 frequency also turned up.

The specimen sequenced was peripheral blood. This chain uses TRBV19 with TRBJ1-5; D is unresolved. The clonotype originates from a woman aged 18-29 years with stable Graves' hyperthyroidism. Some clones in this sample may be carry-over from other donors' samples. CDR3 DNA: TGTGCCAGTAGTATCGGGGATCAGCCCCAGCATTTT. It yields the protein CASSIGDQPQHF.